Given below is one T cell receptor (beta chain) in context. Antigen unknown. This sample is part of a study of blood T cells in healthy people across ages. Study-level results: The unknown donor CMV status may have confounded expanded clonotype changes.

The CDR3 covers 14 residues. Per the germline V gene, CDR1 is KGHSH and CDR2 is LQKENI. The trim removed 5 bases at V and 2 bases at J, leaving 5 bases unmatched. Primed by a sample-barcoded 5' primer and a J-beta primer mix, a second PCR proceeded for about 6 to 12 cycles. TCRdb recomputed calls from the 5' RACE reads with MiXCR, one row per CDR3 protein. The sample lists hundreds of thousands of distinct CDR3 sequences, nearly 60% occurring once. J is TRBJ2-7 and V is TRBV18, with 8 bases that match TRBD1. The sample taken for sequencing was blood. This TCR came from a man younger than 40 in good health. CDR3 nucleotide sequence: TGTGCCAGCTCATCACGACAGGGGACCTACGAGCAGTACTTC. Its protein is CASSSRQGTYEQYF.